Here is one T cell receptor beta chain with its context. Other DNA sequences of this sample code for an identical CDR3. Germline trimming cut 0 bases from V and 6 bases from J; bases unmatched to any gene: 13. The CDR3 consists of 17 residues. Looked up from germline, CDR1 is SGHRS and CDR2 is YFSETQ. Original handling: Quantification of nucleated cells was approximated via reference gene primer amplification. Profiled with immunoSEQ multiplex PCR; TCRdb holds only in-frame clones, not every one. V and J calls and clone size are given by that table; D and trimming were obtained from the DNA. The sample records approximately 150,000 clones, 85% to 90% being singletons. This specimen belongs to a study of blood T cell repertoires in COVID-19. On the study more broadly: Whether acute or convalescent, the COVID-19 samples came from the United States, Italy and Spain. Sample material is recorded as cDNA or gDNA derived from T cells, B-cell-depleted T cells, or PBMCs.

The genes are TRBV5-1 and TRBJ2-3; 7 nucleotides match TRBD2. Sequenced: peripheral blood. The sequence derives from a woman between 45 and 65 years old with active or convalescent COVID-19. This chain's CDR3 is CASSLAVTGGRADTQYF. CDR3 sequence (DNA): TGCGCCAGCAGCTTGGCCGTAACGGGGGGTCGGGCGGATACGCAGTATTTT.